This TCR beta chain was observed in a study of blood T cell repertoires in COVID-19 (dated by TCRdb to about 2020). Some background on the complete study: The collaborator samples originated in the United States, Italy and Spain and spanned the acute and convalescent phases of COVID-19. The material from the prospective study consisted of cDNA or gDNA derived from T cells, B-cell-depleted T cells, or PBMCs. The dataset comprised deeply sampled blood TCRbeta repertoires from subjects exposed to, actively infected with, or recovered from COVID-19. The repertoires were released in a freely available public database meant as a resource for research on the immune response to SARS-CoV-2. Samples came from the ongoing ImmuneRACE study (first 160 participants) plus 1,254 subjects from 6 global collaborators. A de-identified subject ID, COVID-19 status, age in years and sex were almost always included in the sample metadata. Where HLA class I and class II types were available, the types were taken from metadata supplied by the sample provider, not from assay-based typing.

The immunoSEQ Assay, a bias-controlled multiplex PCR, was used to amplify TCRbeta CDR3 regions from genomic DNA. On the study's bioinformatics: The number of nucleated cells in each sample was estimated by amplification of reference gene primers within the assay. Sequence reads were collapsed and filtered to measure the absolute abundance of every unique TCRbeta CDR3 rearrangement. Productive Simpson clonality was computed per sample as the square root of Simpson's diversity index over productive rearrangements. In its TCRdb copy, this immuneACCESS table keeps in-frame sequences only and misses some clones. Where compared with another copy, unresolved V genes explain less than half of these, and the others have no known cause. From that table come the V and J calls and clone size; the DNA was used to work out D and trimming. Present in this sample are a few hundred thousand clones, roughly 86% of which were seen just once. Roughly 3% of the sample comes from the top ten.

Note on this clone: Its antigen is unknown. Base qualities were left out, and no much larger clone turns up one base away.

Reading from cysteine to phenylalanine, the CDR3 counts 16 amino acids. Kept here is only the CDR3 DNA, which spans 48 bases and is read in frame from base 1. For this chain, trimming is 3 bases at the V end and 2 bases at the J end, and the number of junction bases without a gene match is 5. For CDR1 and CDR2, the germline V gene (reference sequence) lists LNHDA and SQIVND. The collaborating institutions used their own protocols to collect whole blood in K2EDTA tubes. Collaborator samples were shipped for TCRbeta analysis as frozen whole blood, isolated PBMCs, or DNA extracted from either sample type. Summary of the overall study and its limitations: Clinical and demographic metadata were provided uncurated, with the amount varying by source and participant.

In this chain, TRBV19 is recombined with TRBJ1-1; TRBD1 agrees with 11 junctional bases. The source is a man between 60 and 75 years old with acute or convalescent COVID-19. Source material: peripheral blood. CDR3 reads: CASSMRDRGGNTEAFF. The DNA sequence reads TGTGCCAGTAGTATGCGGGACAGGGGGGGAAACACTGAAGCTTTCTTT.